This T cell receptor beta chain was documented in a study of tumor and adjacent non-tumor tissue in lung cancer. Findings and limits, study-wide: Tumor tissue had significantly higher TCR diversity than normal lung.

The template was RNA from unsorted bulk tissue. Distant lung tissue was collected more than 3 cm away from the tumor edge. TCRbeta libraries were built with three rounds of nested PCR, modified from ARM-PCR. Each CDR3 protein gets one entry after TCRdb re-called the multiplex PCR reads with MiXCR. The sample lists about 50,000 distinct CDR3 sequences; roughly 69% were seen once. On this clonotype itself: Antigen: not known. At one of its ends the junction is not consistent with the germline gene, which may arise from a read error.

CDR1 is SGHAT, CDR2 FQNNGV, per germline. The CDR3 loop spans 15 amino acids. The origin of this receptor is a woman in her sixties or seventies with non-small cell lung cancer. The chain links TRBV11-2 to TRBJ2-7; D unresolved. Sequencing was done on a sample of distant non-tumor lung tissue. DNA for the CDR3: TGTGCCAGCAGACTCCAATCCGGCAATAACTACGAGGAGTACTTC. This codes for CASRLQSGNNYEEYF.